The entry that follows covers one T cell receptor (beta chain) sequence. The CDR3 is made up of 15 amino acids. J was trimmed by 0 bases and V by 6 bases; bases with no gene match: 5. Germline CDR1 is MDHEN and CDR2 is SYDVKM. Profiled with immunoSEQ multiplex PCR; TCRdb holds only in-frame clones, not every one. The sample carries approximately 300,000 clones, 85% recorded once. The data were taken from a study of blood T cell repertoires in COVID-19. Study as a whole: The United States, Italy and Spain supplied acute and convalescent COVID-19 samples.

This TCR was recovered from a woman in her fifties or sixties with active or convalescent COVID-19. Sequencing input: peripheral blood. The V call is TRBV28, the J call TRBJ2-1; 7 nucleotides match TRBD1. The CDR3 protein is CASRGQFDSYNEQFF. The CDR3, as DNA: TGTGCCAGCAGGGGACAGTTCGACTCCTACAATGAGCAGTTCTTC.